This TCR beta chain stems from a study of cytomegalovirus exposure and HLA in healthy donors. A multiplex PCR was run with 60 Vbeta primers and 13 Jbeta primers. TCRdb's copy holds only in-frame clones and misses some; the assay was immunoSEQ multiplex PCR. This sample has around 220,000 clones, with about 80% found just once. A remark on this clone: Its antigen is not identified.

Study-wide findings and caveats: Further analysis was carried out later, and it showed several of the most significant clusters appearing linked to common viral pathogens.

J was trimmed by 3 bases and V by 4 bases; bases with no gene match: 2. Germline CDR1 is LNHDA and CDR2 is SQIVND (reference sequence). The CDR3 spans 13 residues. The receptor was derived from a girl under 18 in good health and CMV-seronegative. The chain combines TRBV19 with TRBJ2-7, with 8 nucleotides matching TRBD1. Sequenced: PBMCs. Here the CDR3 reads CASSNGQGYEQYF. In DNA form, the CDR3 reads TGTGCCAGTAGTAACGGACAGGGCTACGAGCAGTACTTC.